This T cell receptor (beta chain) was found in a study of shared clonotypes between healthy human individuals. Comment on this clone: What it binds is unknown.

The study drew its donors from healthy HIV-negative adults without recent acute infections or vaccinations. CD4+ cell separation produced CD45RA+ naive and CD45RA-negative memory subsets. Overall study results and limits: Some naive CD4 clonotypes, 4.5% to 5.5%, turned up in common across several donors. The authors expected sequencing depth to affect clonotype sharing among donors.

With V trimmed by 9 bases and J by 1 base, 3 bases remained unmatched. Per germline, CDR1 LNHDA and CDR2 SQIVND (reference sequence). This CDR3 comprises 13 residues. Clones were read by immunoSEQ multiplex PCR, and TCRdb kept only the in-frame ones, dropping some. The sample holds 2 million to 2.5 million clones, approximately 95% seen once. The source is a man between 18 and 29 years old in good health. Some clones in this sample may be carry-over from other donors' samples. The material sequenced was naive CD4+ T cells from PBMCs. Subset: CD45RA+ positively selected. The gene calls are TRBV19 and TRBJ2-3; 8 bases are shared with TRBD2. This chain's CDR3 is CASQTSGTDTQYF. The CDR3 coding sequence is TGTGCCAGCCAGACTAGCGGCACAGATACGCAGTATTTT.